One sample yielded the 3 T cell receptor beta chains listed below, sequenced in a study of blood T cells in healthy people across ages. A second about 7 to 12 cycle PCR used barcoded and J-beta primers. TCRdb re-derived calls from the 5' RACE reads in MiXCR, one entry per CDR3 protein. The sample carries hundreds of thousands of distinct CDR3 sequences, about a third recorded once. Material: blood. Source of these receptors: a woman of 80 years or more in good health.

This clonotype has just a few counts. The V gene is TRBV6-1, the J gene TRBJ2-7, with a possible D match to TRBD1 (6 bases). The germline gives CDR1 MNHNS, CDR2 SASEGT. The CDR3 is 14 amino acids. Trimming took off 0 bases at V and 2 bases at J, with 8 bases between the two ends. The CDR3 DNA reads as TGTGCCAGCAGTGAAGCGGGGGCAGCCTACGAGCAGTACTTC. Amino acids: CASSEAGAAYEQYF.

The chain's CDR3 is CASSLTGFRGSSYNEQFF. The CDR3 DNA follows: TGTGCCAGCAGCTTAACGGGGTTCAGGGGCAGCTCCTACAATGAGCAGTTCTTC. V and J are TRBV7-2 and TRBJ2-1; D might be TRBD1 (6 bases). The ends were cut back, 2 bases at V and 0 bases at J, with 17 bases in the middle. CDR3 length: 18 amino acids. Germline CDR1 SGHTA, CDR2 FQGNSA.

This clonotype was seen only a few times. A read error may be the cause here, since a much bigger clone is one base away. This rearrangement joins TRBV6-1 to TRBJ2-3; tentatively, D is TRBD2 (6 bases). This CDR3 contains 14 residues. Trimming removed 6 bases from V and 5 bases from J, with 15 bases in between. Germline CDR1 MNHNS, CDR2 SASEGT. The CDR3 here is CASRESGGRDTQYF. CDR3 coding DNA: TGTGCCAGCAGGGAAAGCGGAGGGAGAGATACGCAGTATTTT.